Below, 4 T cell receptor beta chains from the same sample are listed, as sequenced in a study of blood T cell repertoires in COVID-19. Data came from immunoSEQ multiplex PCR; TCRdb stores just in-frame clones and leaves some out. The table includes roughly 150,000 clones, around 82% detected once. Sample: peripheral blood. The receptors originated from a woman aged 70 to 79 who had recovered from COVID-19.

The chain is built from TRBV27 and TRBJ2-5; 8 bases map to TRBD1. The CDR3 spans 15 residues. CDR1 is MNHEY, CDR2 SMNVEV, per germline (reference sequence). V was pared by 2 bases and J by 4 bases, with 6 bases of the junction left unmatched. The CDR3 spells CASSLAGRGRETQYF. The CDR3, as DNA: TGTGCCAGCAGTTTAGCGGGCAGGGGGCGAGAGACCCAGTACTTC.

The chain employs TRBV2 and TRBJ2-5; tentatively, D is TRBD1 (6 bases). V lost 11 bases, J lost 5 bases, and 15 bases lay in between. Germline V gene data show CDR1 as SNHLY and CDR2 as FYNNEI. The length of the CDR3 is 12 residues. CDR3 in DNA: TGTGCCCGCCGTGGGGGCCGGGAGACCCAGTACTTC. It codes for CARRGGRETQYF.

The chain uses TRBV5-1 and TRBJ2-5; D possibly corresponds to TRBD1 (5 bases). The CDR3 has 14 amino acids. Germline CDR1 SGHRS, CDR2 YFSETQ. Trimming cost V 7 bases and J 5 bases, with 18 bases left between them. In nucleotides, the CDR3 is TGCGCCAGCGGGATCCTTGGGGCAGGGGAGACCCAGTACTTC. Translated, it gives CASGILGAGETQYF.

V usage is TRBV2 and J usage is TRBJ1-4, with TRBD1 matching over 7 bases. Germline V CDR1 and CDR2: SNHLY, FYNNEI. V shed 4 bases, J shed 5 bases, and the junction held 7 bases outside the gene matches. CDR3 length: 15 residues. The CDR3 DNA sequence: TGTGCCAGCAGTGCGACCGGGACAGTAAATGAAAAACTGTTTTTT. Translation gives CASSATGTVNEKLFF.